Shown below are 3 T cell receptor beta chains from a single sample sequenced in a study of shared clonotypes between healthy human individuals. Profiled with immunoSEQ multiplex PCR; TCRdb holds only in-frame clones, not every one. The table includes 950,000 to 1,200,000 clones, 77% detected once. The sample was memory CD4+ T cells from PBMCs. The subset was: CD45RA-negative fraction. These receptors all stem from a man aged 18 to 29 in good health. Some clones in this sample may be carry-over from other donors' samples.

The gene calls are TRBV28 and TRBJ1-2, with a possible D match to TRBD1 (5 bases). Germline V gene data show CDR1 as MDHEN and CDR2 as SYDVKM. V was shortened by 6 bases and J by 8 bases, with 25 bases between the two germline ends. The CDR3 extends over 16 amino acids. The CDR3 nucleotides are TGTGCCAGCAGCAGGACACAGGTCTCACCCTTCAGGGGCTACACCTTC. As protein: CASSRTQVSPFRGYTF.

The genes are TRBV4-2 and TRBJ2-3, with D unresolved. This CDR3 is 12 amino acids long. Trimming cost V 0 bases and J 7 bases, with 5 bases left between them. Germline lookup yields CDR1 LGHNA and CDR2 YNFKEQ. In nucleotides, the CDR3 is TGTGCCAGCAGCCAAGATCCCAATACGCAGTATTTT. It encodes CASSQDPNTQYF.

This chain joins TRBV4-3 and TRBJ1-4, with TRBD1 matching over 9 bases. The germline V gene has CDR1 LGHNA and CDR2 YSLEER. V dropped 1 base and J dropped 0; count of bases not matched to a gene: 6. CDR3 length: 18 amino acids. CDR3 amino acids: CASSQVGQGFPTNEKLFF. CDR3 nucleotide sequence: TGCGCCAGCAGCCAAGTGGGACAGGGTTTTCCAACTAATGAAAAACTGTTTTTT.